This record concerns one T cell receptor (beta chain) sequence. In the authors' workflow: Amplification of reference gene primers provided the estimated nucleated cell counts. Profiling relied on immunoSEQ multiplex PCR, and the TCRdb table lists in-frame clones only, not all of them. The DNA was the basis for D and trimming; V, J and clone size are from that table. The sample has under 300,000 clones, around 85% seen once. The data belong to a study of blood T cell repertoires in COVID-19. Study-wide background: The study drew acute and convalescent COVID-19 samples from the United States, Italy and Spain. In each case, the material was cDNA or gDNA derived from T cells, B-cell-depleted T cells, or PBMCs.

The receptor was derived from a man in his 60s with acute or convalescent COVID-19. Sequencing was carried out using peripheral blood.

The CDR3 DNA reads TGTGCCAGCAGCCGGTTGGGAGAGGGACAGTCCTTTTATCAGTACTTC. Translated: CASSRLGEGQSFYQYF. V is TRBV14 and J is TRBJ2-7; 7 bases line up with TRBD1. This CDR3 has 16 residues. Germline V gives CDR1 SGHDN, CDR2 FVKESK. With 4 bases clipped from V and 10 bases from J, the junction kept 19 bases outside the gene matches.